The 21 T cell receptor beta chains below come from one sample, sequenced in a study of T cells expressing NK-cell markers. TCRdb re-called the 5' RACE reads and catalogs CDR3 proteins one per entry, DNA excluded. Recorded here are about 380,000 distinct CDR3 sequences; the top ten clones represent 5% to 5.5%. Sequenced sample: blood T cells: a sorted CD56 or NKG2C T cell subset, CD4+ or CD8+ T cells, or bulk PBMC T cells (not recorded which). The source of these receptors is a man between 18 and 69 years old in good health.

The chain links TRBV7-8 to TRBJ2-2. Germline loops: CDR1 SGHVS, CDR2 FQNEAQ. The CDR3 covers 16 residues. The chain's CDR3 is CASSFRGSLGIGELFF.

The chain employs TRBV5-1 and TRBJ1-6; the TCRdb D gene call, TRBD1, has no DNA to confirm it. The germline V gene has CDR1 SGHRS and CDR2 YFSETQ. This CDR3 is 14 amino acids long. The CDR3 sequence is CASSLKTGDSPLHF.

The V call is TRBV27, the J call TRBJ2-7; the D call from TCRdb, TRBD1, cannot be confirmed without DNA. The CDR3 has 14 amino acids. Germline V gene data show CDR1 as MNHEY and CDR2 as SMNVEV (reference sequence). CDR3 sequence: CASTPGGSYYEQYF.

The rearrangement links TRBV18 to TRBJ2-7; TCRdb gives TRBD2 as the D gene, but with no DNA this cannot be confirmed. The CDR3 has 15 amino acids. Germline-derived CDR1 and CDR2 are KGHSH and LQKENI. The CDR3 region is CASSGGTGSSYEQYF.

The rearrangement joins TRBV11-2 to TRBJ1-5; TCRdb picks TRBD1, but there is no DNA to check that call. Germline assignment: CDR1 SGHAT and CDR2 FQNNGV. The CDR3 is made up of 14 amino acids. The CDR3 loop is CASSLLGTHQPQHF.

The chain is built from TRBV25-1 and TRBJ1-4; TCRdb's D call of TRBD1 is untestable without DNA. The CDR3 totals 17 residues. Looked up from germline, CDR1 is MGHDK and CDR2 is SYGVNS. CDR3 region: CASSEIPSGQFNEKLFF.

J is TRBJ1-5 and V is TRBV20-1; absent DNA, TCRdb's TRBD1 call cannot be checked. The germline V gene has CDR1 DFQATT and CDR2 SNEGSKA (reference sequence). The CDR3 has 12 residues. CDR3 in amino acids: CSAGGRGQPQHF.

This chain's CDR3 is CASSPYRGPSTDTQYF. The gene calls are TRBV5-1 and TRBJ2-3; TCRdb picks TRBD1, but there is no DNA to check that call. CDR1 is SGHRS and CDR2 is YFSETQ in the germline V gene. There are 16 residues in the CDR3.

The V and J genes are TRBV10-3 and TRBJ2-3; TCRdb picks TRBD1, but there is no DNA to check that call. CDR1 is ENHRY and CDR2 is SYGVKD in the germline V gene. CDR3 size: 15 residues. The CDR3 region is CAISGGPLTEDTQYF.

The rearrangement links TRBV3-1 to TRBJ2-7. The CDR3 extends over 15 amino acids. Germline CDR1 and CDR2: LGHDT and YNNKEL (reference sequence). The CDR3 loop is CASSTYRDSASEQYF.

This CDR3 is CSFTGPNTGELFF. The chain recombines TRBV29-1 with TRBJ2-2; the TCRdb call, TRBD1, lacks DNA for checking. The CDR3 covers 13 residues. Germline V gives CDR1 SQVTM, CDR2 ANQGSEA.

V is TRBV11-2 and J is TRBJ2-2. This CDR3 region has 16 residues. Germline V gives CDR1 SGHAT, CDR2 FQNNGV. This chain's CDR3 is CASSLQLPANTGELFF.

This chain links TRBV19 with TRBJ1-6. The CDR3 has 14 amino acids. CDR1 is LNHDA, CDR2 SQIVND, per germline (reference sequence). The CDR3: CASSIGGGLAPLHF.

The CDR3 protein is CASSKGTGRNTEAFF. The chain uses TRBV11-3 and TRBJ1-1; TCRdb calls TRBD1, which cannot be checked without DNA. CDR1 and CDR2 from the germline V gene are SGHNT and YENEEA. The CDR3 has 15 residues.

V and J are TRBV20-1 and TRBJ1-1; TCRdb's D gene call, TRBD1, goes unchecked for lack of DNA. In germline, CDR1 is DFQATT, CDR2 SNEGSKA (reference sequence). The length of the CDR3 is 15 residues. CDR3 protein: CSASGIAGLNTEAFF.

This chain joins TRBV11-2 and TRBJ2-6; TCRdb indicates TRBD2, and absent DNA this call remains unverified. The CDR3 contains 17 residues. The germline CDR1 and CDR2 sequences are SGHAT and FQNNGV. CDR3 protein: CASSSLAGVTGANVLTF.

The V call is TRBV12-3 or TRBV12-4, the J call TRBJ2-3; as DNA is missing, the TRBD1 call by TCRdb cannot be tested. CDR3 length equals 18 residues. The CDR3 sequence: CASSLGGQWRGLTDTQYF.

V is TRBV12-3 or TRBV12-4 and J is TRBJ1-2; TCRdb picks TRBD1, but there is no DNA to check that call. This CDR3 is built from 13 residues. The CDR3 region is CASSPTGNTGYTF.

The chain links TRBV7-8 to TRBJ2-1. The CDR3 is 13 residues long. The germline gives CDR1 SGHVS, CDR2 FQNEAQ. This chain's CDR3 is CASSSWTANEQFF.

The chain carries TRBV2 and TRBJ1-4; the D call of TRBD1 rests on TCRdb alone, since no DNA is present to check it. This CDR3 is 16 amino acids long. In germline, CDR1 is SNHLY, CDR2 FYNNEI. CDR3 region: CASSRRAGQGYEKLFF.

The chain employs TRBV2 and TRBJ2-7. This CDR3 contains 11 residues. From germline, CDR1 is SNHLY and CDR2 FYNNEI. The CDR3 loop reads CASSLDRRQYF.